Each of the 30 T cell receptor beta chains below was sequenced from the same sample in a study of siplizumab effects on memory and regulatory T cells. Profiling relied on immunoSEQ multiplex PCR, and the TCRdb table lists in-frame clones only, not all of them. This table holds 80,000 to 130,000 clones, approximately 92% found once. Sequenced input: CD4+ T cells sorted from blood. All receptors derive from a human donor in good health. Some clones in this sample may be carry-over from other donors' samples.

V usage is TRBV19 and J usage is TRBJ2-3; TRBD2 matches 11 bases. The CDR3 spans 17 residues. V trimming: 5 bases; J trimming: 5 bases; junction bases outside the gene matches: 12. Germline values: CDR1 LNHDA, CDR2 SQIVND (reference sequence). CDR3 residues: CASSPITGLAGGDTQYF. CDR3 nucleotides: TGTGCCAGTAGTCCGATTACTGGACTAGCGGGCGGAGATACGCAGTATTTT.

The V gene is TRBV28, the J gene TRBJ1-5; 9 bases align to TRBD1. The CDR3 has 15 amino acids. Germline lookup yields CDR1 MDHEN and CDR2 SYDVKM. J was trimmed by 7 bases and V by 6 bases; bases with no gene match: 10. CDR3 sequence: CASRTGQGNWQPQHF. CDR3 DNA sequence: TGTGCCAGCAGGACGGGACAGGGTAATTGGCAGCCCCAGCATTTT.

The V call is TRBV7-3, the J call TRBJ2-1; 14 positions agree with TRBD2. Germline V gene sequence: CDR1 SGHTA, CDR2 FQGTGA. V gave up 4 bases and J gave up 8 bases; unmatched junction bases: 4. The CDR3 is 15 amino acids. The CDR3 DNA reads TGTGCCAGCAGCTCCGTGGGACTAGCGGGAGATGAGCAGTTCTTC. Translated: CASSSVGLAGDEQFF.

CDR3 sequence reads: CASSPDRGAYGYTF. The CDR3 DNA is TGTGCCAGCAGCCCCGACAGGGGTGCCTATGGCTACACCTTC. The J gene is TRBJ1-2, the V gene TRBV9; 8 bases match TRBD1. Germline CDR1 reads SGDLS; CDR2 reads YYNGEE. Trimming removed 4 bases from V and 4 bases from J; junction bases left unmatched: 6. The CDR3 spans 14 residues. The whole variable domain, remainder taken from reference TRBV9 and TRBJ1-2, is DSGVTQTPKHLITATGQRVTLRCSPRSGDLSVYWYQQSLDQGLQFLIQYYNGEERAKGNILERFSAQQFPDLHSELNLSSLELGDSALYFCASSPDRGAYGYTFGSGTRLTVV.

This rearrangement joins TRBV5-6 to TRBJ2-3; unclear D gene. Trimming cost V 4 bases and J 0 bases, with 9 bases left between them. The germline V gene encodes CDR1 SGHDT and CDR2 YYEEEE. CDR3 length: 14 amino acids. CDR3 sequence (DNA): TGTGCCAGCAGCCAGACTCCTAGCACAGATACGCAGTATTTT. Translation: CASSQTPSTDTQYF.

V gene TRBV2 combines with J gene TRBJ2-5; 14 nucleotides line up with TRBD2. CDR1 is SNHLY, CDR2 FYNNEI, per germline. J lost 1 base, V lost 6 bases, and 10 bases had no gene match. The CDR3 has 18 residues. CDR3 sequence reads: CASRRGTSGSSLQETQYF. The CDR3 region has the DNA TGTGCCAGCAGAAGAGGGACTAGCGGGAGTTCACTCCAAGAGACCCAGTACTTC. The full variable domain, completed using reference TRBV2 and TRBJ2-5, is EPEVTQTPSHQVTQMGQEVILRCVPISNHLYFYWYRQILGQKVEFLVSFYNNEISEKSEIFDDQFSVERPDGSNFTLKIRSTKLEDSAMYFCASRRGTSGSSLQETQYFGPGTRLLVL.

This chain uses TRBV9 with TRBJ2-5, with TRBD1 as a possible D gene (6 bases). Trimming cost V 4 bases and J 0 bases, with 10 bases left between them. This CDR3 region has 14 residues. The germline CDR1 and CDR2 sequences are SGDLS and YYNGEE. The CDR3: CASSPRTDQETQYF. CDR3 DNA: TGTGCCAGCAGCCCCCGGACAGACCAAGAGACCCAGTACTTC. Drawing the rest from reference TRBV9 and TRBJ2-5, the complete variable domain is DSGVTQTPKHLITATGQRVTLRCSPRSGDLSVYWYQQSLDQGLQFLIQYYNGEERAKGNILERFSAQQFPDLHSELNLSSLELGDSALYFCASSPRTDQETQYFGPGTRLLVL.

The chain carries TRBV27 and TRBJ2-4; 8 bases are a match to TRBD2. CDR1 is MNHEY, CDR2 SMNVEV, per germline (reference sequence). V shed 3 bases and J 5 bases; nucleotides not matched to a gene: 12. The CDR3 is 17 amino acids. The CDR3 sequence is CASSFYTGGVGQNIQYF. The CDR3 DNA sequence: TGTGCCAGCAGTTTTTATACCGGGGGGGTCGGACAAAACATTCAGTACTTC.

The chain combines TRBV5-4 with TRBJ2-7, with D possibly TRBD1 on 6 matching bases. V was trimmed by 4 bases and J by 7 bases, leaving 24 bases between them. Germline V lookup: CDR1 SGHNT, CDR2 YYREEE (reference sequence). This CDR3 is 16 amino acids long. In DNA, the CDR3 is TGTGCCAGCAGCGCCAGAAAAGGGGGTTCCCTCTGGGAGCAGTACTTC. It specifies CASSARKGGSLWEQYF.

This clone was seen once. The chain carries TRBV18 and TRBJ1-5; D may be TRBD1 (6 bases). The CDR3 spans 13 residues. With 5 bases removed from V and 7 bases from J, the gap between germline ends came to 12 bases. CDR1 is KGHSH and CDR2 is LQKENI in the germline V gene. This CDR3 reads CASSSEGDQPQHF. The DNA for the CDR3 is TGTGCCAGCTCATCTGAGGGGGACCAGCCCCAGCATTTT.

This clone was detected only once. The chain carries TRBV11-2 and TRBJ2-7; D might be TRBD1 (5 bases). V gave up 0 bases and J gave up 1 base, with 10 bases separating them. Germline CDR1 is SGHAT and CDR2 is FQNNGV. This CDR3 is 15 amino acids long. CDR3 residues: CASSLDRVGSYEQYF. The CDR3 DNA reads as TGTGCCAGCAGCTTAGACAGGGTGGGTTCCTACGAGCAGTACTTC.

The rearrangement joins TRBV18 to TRBJ2-5, with D perhaps TRBD1 or TRBD2 (5 bases each). CDR3 length: 13 residues. Trimming pared 2 bases from V and 4 bases from J, leaving 8 bases between. From germline, CDR1 is KGHSH and CDR2 LQKENI. The CDR3 DNA reads TGTGCCAGCTCACCATCCGGGGCAGAGACCCAGTACTTC. This sequence encodes CASSPSGAETQYF.

The chain carries TRBV6-5 and TRBJ1-2, with TRBD1 as a possible D gene (6 bases). V was pared by 2 bases and J by 6 bases, with 16 bases between. CDR1 is MNHEY and CDR2 is SVGAGI in the germline V gene. The CDR3 contains 15 residues. The DNA for the CDR3 is TGTGCCAGCAGTTACCCCGGACAGTCCGTTCATGGCTACACCTTC. Translated: CASSYPGQSVHGYTF.

The chain uses TRBV11-2 and TRBJ1-2; D may be TRBD1 (5 bases). The V end lost 8 bases, the J end lost 8 bases, and 9 bases lay between the germline ends. Looked up from germline, CDR1 is SGHAT and CDR2 is FQNNGV. CDR3 length: 10 residues. This CDR3 is CASGGVGYTF. The CDR3 DNA is TGTGCCAGCGGAGGGGTCGGCTACACCTTC.

The rearrangement joins TRBV9 to TRBJ2-1; TRBD2 aligns across 11 bases. Per the germline V gene, CDR1 is SGDLS and CDR2 is YYNGEE. The CDR3 consists of 18 residues. The ends lost 4 bases at V and 0 bases at J; junction bases unmatched: 9. The DNA of the CDR3 is TGTGCCAGCAGCTTAAGGACTAGCGGGCGTAGCTCCTACAATGAGCAGTTCTTC. Residues: CASSLRTSGRSSYNEQFF.

The gene calls are TRBV19 and TRBJ2-7; D is uncertain. The CDR3 consists of 13 residues. Germline lookup yields CDR1 LNHDA and CDR2 SQIVND (reference sequence). V lost 5 bases and J 2 bases, leaving 10 bases between the germline ends. The CDR3 protein is CASSETDPYEQYF. The CDR3 coding sequence is TGTGCCAGTAGTGAGACGGACCCCTACGAGCAGTACTTC.

The V and J genes are TRBV7-9 and TRBJ2-7; TRBD2 is a possible D gene (7 bases). V dropped 0 bases and J dropped 7 bases, with 13 bases sitting between them. Germline V gene sequence: CDR1 SEHNR, CDR2 FQNEAQ (reference sequence). The CDR3 has 14 amino acids. CDR3 in DNA: TGTGCCAGCAGCTTAGCTGTGGGAGGGGGGGAGCAGTACTTC. This translates into CASSLAVGGGEQYF.

V gene TRBV28 combines with J gene TRBJ1-1; maybe TRBD1 (6 bases). The CDR3 runs 14 residues. The V gene lost 6 bases and the J gene lost 4 bases, with 15 bases spanning the gap. Germline CDR1 and CDR2: MDHEN and SYDVKM. The CDR3 nucleotides are TGTGCCAGCAGCGCCCGGGGGGGCGGCACTGAAGCTTTCTTT. It encodes CASSARGGGTEAFF.

V is TRBV7-6 and J is TRBJ2-7, with D perhaps assigned TRBD1 or TRBD2 (6 bases each). The CDR3 extends over 14 amino acids. The V and J ends lost 1 base and 9 bases respectively, with 16 bases between them. In germline, CDR1 is SGHVS, CDR2 FNYEAQ. The DNA of the CDR3 is TGTGCCAGCAGCTTAGAAAGGGGGGATTTAGGGCAGTACTTC. Translated, it gives CASSLERGDLGQYF.

V gene TRBV5-1 combines with J gene TRBJ2-7; D uncertain. There are 15 residues in the CDR3. V dropped 1 base and J dropped 6 bases, with 17 bases sitting between them. The germline V gene encodes CDR1 SGHRS and CDR2 YFSETQ. CDR3 DNA sequence: TGCGCCAGCAGCTTGCTATCCGACTCGATAGTCGAGCAGTACTTC. It codes for CASSLLSDSIVEQYF.

The chain joins TRBV4-1 to TRBJ2-5, with a weak D call TRBD2 (6 bases). V was trimmed by 4 bases and J by 2 bases, leaving 17 bases between them. The V gene's germline CDR1 is MGHRA and CDR2 YSYEKL. The CDR3 sequence is 16 residues long. The CDR3 sequence: CASSLQSGSVQETQYF. The DNA of the CDR3 is TGCGCCAGCAGCCTACAAAGCGGGTCCGTGCAAGAGACCCAGTACTTC.

J is TRBJ1-5 and V is TRBV28, with TRBD1 matching 9 bases. Germline V gene data show CDR1 as MDHEN and CDR2 as SYDVKM. CDR3 length equals 16 residues. J lost 7 bases, V lost 5 bases, and 12 bases had no gene match. The CDR3: CASSLPIQGARQPQHF. CDR3 sequence (DNA): TGTGCCAGCAGTCTACCTATACAGGGGGCGAGACAGCCCCAGCATTTT.

The J gene is TRBJ2-3, the V gene TRBV11-2, with a tentative D call TRBD2 (6 bases). Trimming took 6 bases from V and 0 from J, leaving 10 bases between them. Per the germline V gene, CDR1 is SGHAT and CDR2 is FQNNGV. This CDR3 comprises 14 residues. The CDR3 coding sequence is TGTGCCAGCAGGTCCGGGACTAGCACAGATACGCAGTATTTT. It specifies CASRSGTSTDTQYF. Full variable domain (missing parts from reference TRBV11-2 and TRBJ2-3): EAGVAQSPRYKIIEKRQSVAFWCNPISGHATLYWYQQILGQGPKLLIQFQNNGVVDDSQLPKDRFSAERLKGVDSTLKIQPAKLEDSAVYLCASRSGTSTDTQYFGPGTRLTVL.

The V call is TRBV19, the J call TRBJ2-1, with a weak D call TRBD2 (6 bases). Trimming stripped 5 bases from V and 0 bases from J, with 11 bases between. The CDR3 has 15 residues. Germline V gives CDR1 LNHDA, CDR2 SQIVND (reference sequence). CDR3 sequence (DNA): TGTGCCAGTAGTCCGGGGGTTAGCTCCTACAATGAGCAGTTCTTC. Translation gives CASSPGVSSYNEQFF.

CDR3 sequence (DNA): TGTGCCAGCAGCACTAAAGAGACCCAGTACTTC. This encodes CASSTKETQYF. The chain uses TRBV7-6 and TRBJ2-5; no clear D. With 5 bases removed from V and 3 bases from J, the gap between germline ends came to 4 bases. Germline loops: CDR1 SGHVS, CDR2 FNYEAQ. The CDR3 sequence is 11 residues long.

This rearrangement joins TRBV19 to TRBJ1-2; D possibly corresponds to TRBD1 (6 bases). V dropped 6 bases and J dropped 8 bases, with 13 bases sitting between them. This CDR3 contains 12 residues. Germline V gives CDR1 LNHDA, CDR2 SQIVND (reference sequence). The CDR3 protein is CASRRGVGGYTF. The CDR3, as DNA: TGTGCCAGTAGGAGGGGGGTTGGCGGCTACACCTTC.

This chain links TRBV19 with TRBJ2-1, with 9 bases fitting TRBD2. Germline V gene lookup returns CDR1 LNHDA and CDR2 SQIVND (reference sequence). Germline trimming cut 5 bases from V and 2 bases from J; bases unmatched to any gene: 4. This CDR3 is 15 amino acids long. DNA of the CDR3: TGTGCCAGTAGTCGTAGCGGGAGCCCCTACAATGAGCAGTTCTTC. Amino acid sequence: CASSRSGSPYNEQFF.

The rearrangement uses TRBV6-1 and TRBJ2-7; 11 bases align to TRBD2. There are 14 residues in the CDR3. CDR1 MNHNS and CDR2 SASEGT come from the germline V gene. Trimming at V came to 6 bases and at J to 12 bases, leaving 13 bases not matched to a gene. CDR3 bases: TGTGCCAGCAGCCAAGCCGGGACTAGCGGCCCACGGTACTTC. Its translation is CASSQAGTSGPRYF.

This clone was observed a few times. The chain is built from TRBV9 and TRBJ1-2; tentative D call: TRBD1 (5 bases). This CDR3 contains 13 residues. The germline V gene encodes CDR1 SGDLS and CDR2 YYNGEE. V lost 4 bases, J lost 5 bases, and 12 bases lay in between. DNA of the CDR3: TGTGCCAGCAGCCTAGACAGAAAGTATGGCTACACCTTC. Amino acid sequence: CASSLDRKYGYTF. Full variable domain (rest looked up from reference TRBV9 and TRBJ1-2): DSGVTQTPKHLITATGQRVTLRCSPRSGDLSVYWYQQSLDQGLQFLIQYYNGEERAKGNILERFSAQQFPDLHSELNLSSLELGDSALYFCASSLDRKYGYTFGSGTRLTVV.

This clone was seen a single time. The chain is built from TRBV27 and TRBJ2-5; TRBD2 matches 11 bases. CDR3 length: 20 amino acids. Germline loops: CDR1 MNHEY, CDR2 SMNVEV (reference sequence). J gave up 3 bases and V 4 bases, and 19 bases lay outside the gene matches. The CDR3 loop is CASSSPMTSGALKGEETQYF. The CDR3 DNA reads TGTGCCAGCAGTTCCCCTATGACTAGCGGGGCTCTGAAAGGGGAAGAGACCCAGTACTTC.